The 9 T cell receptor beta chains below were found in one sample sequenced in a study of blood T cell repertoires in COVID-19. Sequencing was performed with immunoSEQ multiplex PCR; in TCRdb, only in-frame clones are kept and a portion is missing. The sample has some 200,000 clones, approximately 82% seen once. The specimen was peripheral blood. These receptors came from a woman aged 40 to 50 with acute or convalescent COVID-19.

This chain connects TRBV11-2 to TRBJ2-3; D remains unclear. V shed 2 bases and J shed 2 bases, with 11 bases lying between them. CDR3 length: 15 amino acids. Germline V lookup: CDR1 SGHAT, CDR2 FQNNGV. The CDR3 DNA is TGTGCCAGCAGCTTATCGCGAGGTAACACAGATACGCAGTATTTT. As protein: CASSLSRGNTDTQYF.

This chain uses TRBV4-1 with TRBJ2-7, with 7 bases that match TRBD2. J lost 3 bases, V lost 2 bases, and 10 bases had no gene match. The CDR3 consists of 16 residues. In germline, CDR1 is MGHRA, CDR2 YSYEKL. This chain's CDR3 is CASSQPLGGMNYEQYF. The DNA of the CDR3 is TGCGCCAGCAGCCAACCCCTCGGGGGGATGAACTACGAGCAGTACTTC.

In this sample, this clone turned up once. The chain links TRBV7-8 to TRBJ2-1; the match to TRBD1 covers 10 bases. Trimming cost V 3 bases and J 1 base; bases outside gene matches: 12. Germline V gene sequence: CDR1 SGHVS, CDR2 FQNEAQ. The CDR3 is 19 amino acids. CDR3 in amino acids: CASSFPGQGFFESYNEQFF. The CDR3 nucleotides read TGTGCCAGCAGCTTCCCGGGACAGGGGTTCTTCGAGTCCTACAATGAGCAGTTCTTC.

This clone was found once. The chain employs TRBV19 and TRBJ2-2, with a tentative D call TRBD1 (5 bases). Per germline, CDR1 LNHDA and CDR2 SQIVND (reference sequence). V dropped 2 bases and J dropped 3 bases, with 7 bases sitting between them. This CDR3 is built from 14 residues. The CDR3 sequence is CASSISRDTGELFF. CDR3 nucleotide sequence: TGTGCCAGTAGTATATCCAGGGACACCGGGGAGCTGTTTTTT.

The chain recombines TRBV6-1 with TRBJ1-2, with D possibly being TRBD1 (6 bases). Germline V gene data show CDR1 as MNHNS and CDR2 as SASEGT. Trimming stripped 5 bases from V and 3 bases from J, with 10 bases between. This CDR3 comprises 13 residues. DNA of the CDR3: TGTGCCAGCAGTTATCCAGGGGACTATGGCTACACCTTC. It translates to CASSYPGDYGYTF.

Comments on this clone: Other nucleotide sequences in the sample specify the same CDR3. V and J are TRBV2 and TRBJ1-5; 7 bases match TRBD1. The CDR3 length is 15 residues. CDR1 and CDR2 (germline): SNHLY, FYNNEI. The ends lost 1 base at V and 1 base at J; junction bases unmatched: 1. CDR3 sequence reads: CASSEGQGSNQPQHF. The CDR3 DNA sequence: TGTGCCAGCAGTGAAGGACAGGGCAGCAATCAGCCCCAGCATTTT.

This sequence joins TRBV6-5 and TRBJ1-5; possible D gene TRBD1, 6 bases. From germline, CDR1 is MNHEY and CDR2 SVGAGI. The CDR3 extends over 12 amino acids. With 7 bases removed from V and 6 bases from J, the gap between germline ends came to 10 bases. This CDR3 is CASKGGAQPQHF. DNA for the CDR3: TGTGCCAGCAAGGGGGGGGCTCAGCCCCAGCATTTT.

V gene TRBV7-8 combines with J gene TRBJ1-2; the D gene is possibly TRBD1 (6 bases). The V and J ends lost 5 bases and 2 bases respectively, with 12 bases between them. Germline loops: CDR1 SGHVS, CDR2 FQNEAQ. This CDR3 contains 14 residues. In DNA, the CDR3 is TGTGCCAGCAGCCCGGGACATTTAAACTATGGCTACACCTTC. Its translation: CASSPGHLNYGYTF.

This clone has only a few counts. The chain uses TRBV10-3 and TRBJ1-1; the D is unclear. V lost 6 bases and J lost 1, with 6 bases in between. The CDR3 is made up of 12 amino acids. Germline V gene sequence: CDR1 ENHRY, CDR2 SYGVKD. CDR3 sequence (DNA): TGTGCCATCAGGACACCGAACACTGAAGCTTTCTTT. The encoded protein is CAIRTPNTEAFF.